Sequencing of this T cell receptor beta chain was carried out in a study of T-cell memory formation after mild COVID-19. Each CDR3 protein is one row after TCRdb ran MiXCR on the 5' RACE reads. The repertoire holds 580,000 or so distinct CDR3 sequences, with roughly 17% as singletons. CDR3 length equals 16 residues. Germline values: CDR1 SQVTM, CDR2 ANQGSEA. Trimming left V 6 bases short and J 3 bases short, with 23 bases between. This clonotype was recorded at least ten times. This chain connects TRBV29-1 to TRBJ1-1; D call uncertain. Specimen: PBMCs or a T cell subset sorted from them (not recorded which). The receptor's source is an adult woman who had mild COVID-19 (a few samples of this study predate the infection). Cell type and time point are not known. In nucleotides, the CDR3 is TGCAGCGTCCTCTACAATTCGGCCAAAAGCGACACTGAAGCTTTCTTT. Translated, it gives CSVLYNSAKSDTEAFF.